This TCR beta chain originates from a study of blood T cell repertoires in COVID-19. Background on the study: The study drew acute and convalescent COVID-19 samples from the United States, Italy and Spain. T cells, B-cell-depleted T cells, or PBMCs supplied cDNA or gDNA.

Per germline, CDR1 SEHNR and CDR2 FQNEAQ (reference sequence). V shed 1 base and J shed 10 bases, with 16 bases lying between them. There are 14 residues in the CDR3. The authors' processing: Amplification from reference gene primers served as the basis for estimated nucleated cell counts. Clones were sequenced by immunoSEQ multiplex PCR, and TCRdb holds only the in-frame ones, with some missing. V, J and clone size reflect that table, while D and trimming were determined from the DNA. The sample consists of about 100,000 clones, 70% to 80% of them appearing once. The origin of this receptor is a woman in her 70s with acute or convalescent COVID-19. This sequence joins TRBV7-9 and TRBJ1-1; D not certain. The sequencing sample was made of peripheral blood. The CDR3 spells CASSLDRGVGGAFF. CDR3 in DNA: TGTGCCAGCAGCTTAGATCGGGGAGTTGGTGGAGCTTTCTTT. The entire variable domain, with the rest obtained from reference TRBV7-9 and TRBJ1-1, is as follows: DTGVSQNPRHKITKRGQNVTFRCDPISEHNRLYWYRQTLGQGPEFLTYFQNEAQLEKSRLLSDRFSAERPKGSFSTLEIQRTEQGDSAMYLCASSLDRGVGGAFFGQGTRLTVV.